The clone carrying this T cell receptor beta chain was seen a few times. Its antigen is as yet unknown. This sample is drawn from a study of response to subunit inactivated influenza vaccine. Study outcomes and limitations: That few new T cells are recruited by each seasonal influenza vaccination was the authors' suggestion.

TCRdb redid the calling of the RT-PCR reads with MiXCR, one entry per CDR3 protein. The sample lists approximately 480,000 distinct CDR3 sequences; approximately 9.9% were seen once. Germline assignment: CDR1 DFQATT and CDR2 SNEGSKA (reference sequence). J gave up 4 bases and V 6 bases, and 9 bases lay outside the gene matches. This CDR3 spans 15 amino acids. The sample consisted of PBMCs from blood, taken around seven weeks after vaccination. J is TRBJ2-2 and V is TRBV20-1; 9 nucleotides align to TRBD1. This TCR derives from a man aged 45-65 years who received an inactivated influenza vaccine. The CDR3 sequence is CSAPRDRAITGELFF. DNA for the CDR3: TGCAGTGCGCCCCGGGACAGGGCGATCACCGGGGAGCTGTTTTTT.